This TCR beta chain was sequenced during a study of graft-versus-host responses after intestinal transplantation. Sequenced by immunoSEQ multiplex PCR; TCRdb stores in-frame clones only, minus some. The sample lists about 90,000 clones, about four fifths occurring once. Per the germline V gene, CDR1 is SGHRS and CDR2 is YFSETQ. CDR3 length: 17 residues. With 0 bases clipped from V and 0 bases from J, the junction kept 4 bases outside the gene matches. As to this clone: Its matching antigen is unknown.

The rearrangement uses TRBV5-1 and TRBJ2-1, with TRBD2 matching 9 bases. Sample: unstimulated CD4+ T cells sorted from spleen or lymph node cells, taken before intestinal transplant. This TCR was sampled from a human donor who received an intestinal transplant. CDR3 residues: CASSLDGRGGSYNEQFF. CDR3 DNA: TGCGCCAGCAGCTTGGATGGGCGGGGGGGCTCCTACAATGAGCAGTTCTTC.